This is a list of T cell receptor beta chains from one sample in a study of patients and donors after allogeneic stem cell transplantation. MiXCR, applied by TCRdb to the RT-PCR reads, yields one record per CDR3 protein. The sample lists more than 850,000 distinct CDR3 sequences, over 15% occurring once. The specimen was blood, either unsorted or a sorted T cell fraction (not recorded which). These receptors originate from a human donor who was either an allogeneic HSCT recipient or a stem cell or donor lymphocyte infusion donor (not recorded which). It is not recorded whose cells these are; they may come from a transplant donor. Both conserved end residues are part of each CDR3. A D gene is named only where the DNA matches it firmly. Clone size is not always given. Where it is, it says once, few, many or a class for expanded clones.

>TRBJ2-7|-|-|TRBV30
CAWSVGTLRHEQYF
TGTGCCTGGAGTGTTGGGACTCTACGGCACGAGCAGTACTTC
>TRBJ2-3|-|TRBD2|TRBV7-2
CASSLVVSGGARDTQYF
TGTGCCAGCAGCTTAGTCGTTAGCGGGGGGGCCAGGGATACGCAGTATTTT
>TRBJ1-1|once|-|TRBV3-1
CASSQEGGVVAFF
TGTGCCAGCAGCCAAGAAGGGGGGGTGGTAGCTTTCTTT
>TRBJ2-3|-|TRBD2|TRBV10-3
CAISLGTSGTDTQYF
TGTGCCATCAGTTTAGGGACTAGCGGAACAGATACGCAGTATTTT
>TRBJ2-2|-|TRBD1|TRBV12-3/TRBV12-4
CASSKETRDRNTGELFF
TGTGCCAGCAGCAAAGAAACCAGGGACAGAAACACCGGGGAGCTGTTTTTT
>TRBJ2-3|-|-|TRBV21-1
CASSGDGETTDTQYF
TGTGCCAGCAGCGGTGACGGAGAGACCACAGATACGCAGTATTTT
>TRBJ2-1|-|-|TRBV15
CATSSGSDEQFF
TGTGCCACCAGCTCCGGGAGCGATGAGCAGTTCTTC
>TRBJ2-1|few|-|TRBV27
CASSLYALGDEQFF
TGTGCCAGCAGTTTGTACGCTCTGGGCGATGAGCAGTTCTTC
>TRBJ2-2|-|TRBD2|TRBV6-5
CASSYKERGPYTGELFF
TGTGCCAGCAGTTACAAAGAGCGGGGGCCGTACACCGGGGAGCTGTTTTTT
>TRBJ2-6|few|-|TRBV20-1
CSARDRDSGANVLTF
TGCAGTGCTAGAGATAGGGACTCTGGGGCCAACGTCCTGACTTTC
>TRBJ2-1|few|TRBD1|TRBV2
CASRTQPGGGSYNEQFF
TGTGCCAGCAGGACGCAGCCAGGGGGCGGGTCCTACAATGAGCAGTTCTTC
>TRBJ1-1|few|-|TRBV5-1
CASSPTGRGEFVAFF
TGCGCCAGCAGCCCAACTGGTAGGGGCGAGTTCGTTGCTTTCTTT
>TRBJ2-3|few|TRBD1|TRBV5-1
CASSQGTGYTDTQYF
TGCGCCAGCAGCCAGGGGACAGGGTACACAGATACGCAGTATTTT
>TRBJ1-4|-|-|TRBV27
CASSLIASLGPGNEKLFF
TGTGCCAGCAGTTTAATCGCCAGCCTCGGCCCAGGAAATGAAAAACTGTTTTTT
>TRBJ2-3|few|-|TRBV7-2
CASSLVPGPLTDTQYF
TGTGCCAGCAGCTTAGTTCCAGGGCCCCTAACAGATACGCAGTATTTT
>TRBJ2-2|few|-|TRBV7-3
CASREGAGDTGELFF
TGTGCCAGCAGGGAAGGGGCAGGGGACACCGGGGAGCTGTTTTTT
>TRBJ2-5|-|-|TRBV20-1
CSAYTSRGIQETQYF
TGCAGTGCCTACACCTCCCGGGGGATCCAAGAGACCCAGTACTTC
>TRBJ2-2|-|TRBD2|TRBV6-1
CASTGTSDYTGELFF
TGTGCCAGCACCGGGACTAGCGACTACACCGGGGAGCTGTTTTTT
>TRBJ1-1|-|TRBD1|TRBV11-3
CASARQGNTEAFF
TGTGCCAGCGCCAGACAGGGGAACACTGAAGCTTTCTTT
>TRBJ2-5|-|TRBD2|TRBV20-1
CSARRASGGQETQYF
TGCAGTGCTAGAAGGGCTAGCGGGGGCCAAGAGACCCAGTACTTC
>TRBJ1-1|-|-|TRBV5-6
CASSLDSGRVAEAFF
TGTGCCAGCAGCTTGGATTCTGGGCGGGTCGCTGAAGCTTTCTTT
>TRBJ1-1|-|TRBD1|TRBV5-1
CASSPMTGANTEAFF
TGCGCCAGCAGCCCGATGACAGGGGCAAACACTGAAGCTTTCTTT
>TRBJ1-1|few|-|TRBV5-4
CASSLTLEGRTEAFF
TGTGCCAGCAGCTTGACCTTGGAGGGCAGGACTGAAGCTTTCTTT
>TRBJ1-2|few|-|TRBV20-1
CSARDPQGVYGYTF
TGCAGTGCTAGAGATCCTCAAGGAGTCTATGGCTACACCTTC
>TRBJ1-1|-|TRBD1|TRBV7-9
CASSTRDRVTEAFF
TGTGCCAGCAGCACCCGGGACAGGGTAACTGAAGCTTTCTTT
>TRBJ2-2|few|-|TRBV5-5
CASSLWLDLNTGELFF
TGTGCCAGCAGCTTGTGGTTAGACCTGAACACCGGGGAGCTGTTTTTT
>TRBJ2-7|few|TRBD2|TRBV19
CASSTRLAGAGEQYF
TGTGCCAGTAGTACAAGACTAGCGGGAGCCGGCGAGCAGTACTTC
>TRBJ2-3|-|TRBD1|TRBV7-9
CASSRDRGRPDTQYF
TGTGCCAGCAGTCGGGACAGGGGGCGGCCAGATACGCAGTATTTT
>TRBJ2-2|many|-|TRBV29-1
CSVEPNPNTGELFF
TGCAGCGTTGAACCCAACCCGAACACCGGGGAGCTGTTTTTT
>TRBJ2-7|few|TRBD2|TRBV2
CAKRREAGGSVNEQYF
TGTGCCAAGCGGAGAGAAGCGGGAGGGTCCGTGAACGAGCAGTACTTC